This TCR beta chain was captured by sequencing in a study of blood T cell repertoires in COVID-19. On the study more broadly: Spain, Italy and the United States supplied samples that represented acute and convalescent COVID-19. PBMCs, B-cell-depleted T cells, or T cells were the source of the cDNA or gDNA that made up the material.

The CDR3 length is 16 residues. The V gene end was trimmed by 1 base and the J gene end by 2 bases; junction bases not matched to a gene: 3. The germline V gene encodes CDR1 MNHNS and CDR2 SASEGT. In the original analysis: Amplification of reference gene primers was used by the study to estimate nucleated cell counts. The method was immunoSEQ multiplex PCR; TCRdb's version includes in-frame clones alone and lacks a portion of them. The D gene and trimming were derived from the DNA, and the V and J assignments and clone size from that table. Altogether roughly 62,000 clones are present, more than 75% being singletons, with the ten largest covering roughly 1%. This clone was observed a few times.

The sequence came from a man aged 70-80 years with acute or convalescent COVID-19. Sequenced sample: peripheral blood. The chain employs TRBV6-1 and TRBJ2-5; 11 nucleotides match TRBD2. The CDR3, as DNA: TGTGCCAGCAGTGAAGGGCTAGCGGGGGGACAAGAGACCCAGTACTTC. It specifies CASSEGLAGGQETQYF.